Below are 3 T cell receptor beta chains sequenced from a single sample in a study of beta chain features in type 1 diabetes listed by TCRdb under 2018. The study at large found these results: In all four CD4+ subsets, TCRB CDR3 length was moderately but significantly shorter in type 1 diabetes patients.

Preparation of the library involved the immunoSEQ multiplex PCR assay. The High Capacity cDNA Reverse Transcription Kit was used to reverse transcribe all of the isolated RNA, meaning that expressed TCRB transcripts were what got sequenced. TCRdb retrieved this table from immuneACCESS and kept in-frame rearrangements only. Not all clones are present; in checked studies, unresolved V genes account for under half, and no reason is known for the remainder. This sample has 550,000 to 850,000 clones in its table, and roughly 13% of those were observed once. The ten biggest clones cover approximately 0.022% of the sample. No antigen has been identified for these receptors. The sequenced sample consisted of naive CD4+ T cells from blood. This sample's cell subset or site label indicates: true naive CD4+ T cells. The origin of the receptors is a man aged 18-30 years with type 1 diabetes.

This clone turned up a few times. J is TRBJ2-5 and V is TRBV7-8; D is possibly TRBD1 or TRBD2 (6 bases each). From germline, CDR1 is SGHVS and CDR2 FQNEAQ. V lost 3 bases to trimming and J lost 3 bases, with 17 bases between them. The CDR3 consists of 16 residues. CDR3 residues: CASSFSSLRGEETQYF. The CDR3 DNA reads as TGTGCCAGCAGCTTTAGTTCCTTGAGGGGGGAAGAGACCCAGTACTTC.

The rearrangement uses TRBV9 and TRBJ1-3, with D perhaps matching TRBD1 (5 bases). This CDR3 region has 19 residues. Germline loops: CDR1 SGDLS, CDR2 YYNGEE. With 4 bases removed from V and 3 bases from J, the gap between germline ends came to 26 bases. The DNA of the CDR3 is TGTGCCAGCAGCCTCACCCCCGGGGGAAGGCTTACTGGTGGAAACACCATATATTTT. It codes for CASSLTPGGRLTGGNTIYF.

Here the CDR3 reads CASSLSTAMTVGEGGYTF. For the CDR3, the DNA is TGTGCCAGCAGTTTATCCACCGCCATGACGGTAGGGGAAGGTGGCTACACCTTC. The chain uses TRBV27 and TRBJ1-2; D is perhaps TRBD1 (5 bases). This CDR3 comprises 18 residues. Per germline, CDR1 MNHEY and CDR2 SMNVEV (reference sequence). Trimming left V 0 bases short and J 7 bases short, with 24 bases between.